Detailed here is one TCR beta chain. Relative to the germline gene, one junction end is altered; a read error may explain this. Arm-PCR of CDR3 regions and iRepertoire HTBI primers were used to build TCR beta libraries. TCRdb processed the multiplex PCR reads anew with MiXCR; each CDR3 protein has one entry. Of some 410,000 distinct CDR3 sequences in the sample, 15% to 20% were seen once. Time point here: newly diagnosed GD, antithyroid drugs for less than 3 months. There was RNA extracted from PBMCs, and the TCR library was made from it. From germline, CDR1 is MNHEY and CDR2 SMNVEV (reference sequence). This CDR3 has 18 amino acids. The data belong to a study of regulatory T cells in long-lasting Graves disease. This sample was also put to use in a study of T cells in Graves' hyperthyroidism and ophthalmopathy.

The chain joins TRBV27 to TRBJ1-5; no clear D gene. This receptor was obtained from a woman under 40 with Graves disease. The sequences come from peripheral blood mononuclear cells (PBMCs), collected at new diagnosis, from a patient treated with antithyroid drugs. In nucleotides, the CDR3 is TGTCCCAGCACCCCATCCGGGGAGGCCGGCGGGGGCAATCAGCCCCAGCATTTT. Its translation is CPSTPSGEAGGGNQPQHF.